The present T cell receptor (beta chain) was sequenced within a study of T cell changes during pregnancy in multiple sclerosis. Only in-frame clones appear in the TCRdb table, and some are missing; sequencing was by immunoSEQ multiplex PCR. The sample holds tens of thousands of clones, approximately 91% seen once. The CDR3 runs to 16 residues. CDR1 is SGHNT, CDR2 YYREEE, per germline (reference sequence). V was pared by 3 bases and J by 2 bases, with 7 bases of the junction left unmatched. The sequence derives from a female donor with multiple sclerosis, enrolled in a pregnancy study. The chain carries TRBV5-4 and TRBJ2-1; TRBD2 matches at 8 bases. The specimen was peripheral blood, collected in the first trimester of pregnancy. The DNA for the CDR3 is TGTGCCAGCAGCTCCCTTAGCGGGATCGCCTACAATGAGCAGTTCTTC. This gives the protein CASSSLSGIAYNEQFF.